This note documents a single TCR beta chain sequence. No antigen is known for it. This sample was taken from a study of T cells expressing NK-cell markers. Study-wide context: From sorted CD3+CD56+NKG2C+, CD3+CD56+NKG2C- and CD3+CD56-NKG2C+ T cells came the TCR beta repertoires. Findings of the study overall: Dominant NKG2C+ clonotypes accounted for roughly 1.0-7.0% of CD8+ T cells in 5 to 7 donors. The CD3+CD56-NKG2C+ fraction of a handful of donors was also led by these clonotypes.

TCRdb reprocessed the 5' RACE reads and stores each CDR3 protein as one record, lacking DNA. This sample's clone table lists about half a million distinct CDR3 sequences. Material for sequencing was blood T cells: a sorted CD56 or NKG2C T cell subset, CD4+ or CD8+ T cells, or bulk PBMC T cells (not recorded which). This TCR was sampled from a woman between 50 and 59 years old in good health.

The chain's CDR3 is CASSLRAGNSPLHF. The rearrangement uses TRBV12-3 or TRBV12-4 and TRBJ1-6; TCRdb picks TRBD1, but there is no DNA to check that call. This CDR3 has 14 residues.